The present T cell receptor beta chain was sequenced within a study of blood T cell repertoires in COVID-19. Generated by immunoSEQ multiplex PCR, the TCRdb table keeps only in-frame clones and is missing some. The sample has about 190,000 clones, about three quarters seen once. Germline assignment: CDR1 GTSNPN and CDR2 SVGIG (reference sequence). Unmatched junction bases numbered 14, after V lost 3 bases and J lost 3 bases. The CDR3 is 19 amino acids. The chain is built from TRBV30 and TRBJ2-2; 12 nucleotides line up with TRBD2. The sample was peripheral blood. The receptor was isolated from a woman aged 80 or over with active or convalescent COVID-19. Written as DNA, the CDR3 is TGTGCCTGGAGGAGGACATGGCTAGCGGGGGGGCCGCACACCGGGGAGCTGTTTTTT. It translates to CAWRRTWLAGGPHTGELFF.